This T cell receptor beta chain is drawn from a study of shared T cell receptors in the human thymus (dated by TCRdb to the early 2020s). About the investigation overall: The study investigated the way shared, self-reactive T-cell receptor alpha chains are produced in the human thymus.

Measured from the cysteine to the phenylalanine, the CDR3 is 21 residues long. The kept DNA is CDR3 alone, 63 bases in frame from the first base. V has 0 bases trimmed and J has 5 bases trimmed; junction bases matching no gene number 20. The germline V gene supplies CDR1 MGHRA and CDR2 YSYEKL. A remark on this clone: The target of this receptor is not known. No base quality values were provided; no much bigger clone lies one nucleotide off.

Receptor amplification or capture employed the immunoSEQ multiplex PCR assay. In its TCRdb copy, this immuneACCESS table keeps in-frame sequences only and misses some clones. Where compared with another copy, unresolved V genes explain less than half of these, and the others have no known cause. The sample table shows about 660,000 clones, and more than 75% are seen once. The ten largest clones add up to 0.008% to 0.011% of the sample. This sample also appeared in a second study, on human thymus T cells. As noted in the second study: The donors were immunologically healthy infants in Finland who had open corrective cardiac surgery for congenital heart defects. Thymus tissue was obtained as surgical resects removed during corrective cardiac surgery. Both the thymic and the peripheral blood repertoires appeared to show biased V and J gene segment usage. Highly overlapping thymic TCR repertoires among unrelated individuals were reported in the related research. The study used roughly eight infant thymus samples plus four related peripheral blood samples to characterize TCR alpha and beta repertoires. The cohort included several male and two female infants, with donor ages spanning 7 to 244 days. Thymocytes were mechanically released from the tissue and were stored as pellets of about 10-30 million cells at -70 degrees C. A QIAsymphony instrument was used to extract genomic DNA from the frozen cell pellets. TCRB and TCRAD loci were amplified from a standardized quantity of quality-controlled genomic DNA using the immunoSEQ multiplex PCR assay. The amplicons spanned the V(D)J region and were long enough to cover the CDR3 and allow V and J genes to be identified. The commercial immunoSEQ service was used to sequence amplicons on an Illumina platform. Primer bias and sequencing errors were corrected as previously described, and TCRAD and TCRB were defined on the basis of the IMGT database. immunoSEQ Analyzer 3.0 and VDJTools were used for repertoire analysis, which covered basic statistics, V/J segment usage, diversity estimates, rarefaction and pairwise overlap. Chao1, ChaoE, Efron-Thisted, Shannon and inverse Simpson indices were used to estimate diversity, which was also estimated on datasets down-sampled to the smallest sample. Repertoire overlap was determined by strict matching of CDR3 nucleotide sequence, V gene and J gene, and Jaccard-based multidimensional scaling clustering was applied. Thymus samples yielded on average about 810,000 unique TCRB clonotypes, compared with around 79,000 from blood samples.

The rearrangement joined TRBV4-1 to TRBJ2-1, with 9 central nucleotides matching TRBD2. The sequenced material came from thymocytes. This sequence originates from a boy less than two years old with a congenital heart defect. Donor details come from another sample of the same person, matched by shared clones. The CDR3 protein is CASSQDGTSRGGTKENNEQFF. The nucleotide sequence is TGCGCCAGCAGCCAAGATGGGACTAGCCGGGGAGGCACAAAAGAAAACAATGAGCAGTTCTTC.